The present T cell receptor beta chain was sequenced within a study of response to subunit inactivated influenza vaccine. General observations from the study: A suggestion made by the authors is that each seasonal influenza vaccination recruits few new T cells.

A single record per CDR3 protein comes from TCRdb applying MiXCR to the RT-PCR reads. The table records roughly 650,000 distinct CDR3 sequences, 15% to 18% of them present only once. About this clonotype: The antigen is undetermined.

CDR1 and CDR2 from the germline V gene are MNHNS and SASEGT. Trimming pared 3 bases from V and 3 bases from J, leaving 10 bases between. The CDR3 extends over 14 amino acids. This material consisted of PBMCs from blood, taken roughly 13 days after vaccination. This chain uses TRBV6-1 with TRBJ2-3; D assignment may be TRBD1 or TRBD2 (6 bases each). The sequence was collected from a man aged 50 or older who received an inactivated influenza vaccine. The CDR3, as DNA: TGTGCCAGCAGTGACCGGGGGCAGACAGATACGCAGTATTTT. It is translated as CASSDRGQTDTQYF.